Each of the 20 T cell receptor beta chains below was sequenced from the same sample in a study of blood T cell repertoires in COVID-19 (dated by TCRdb to about 2020). The method was the immunoSEQ multiplex PCR assay. TCRdb holds this immuneACCESS table with in-frame rearrangements only. Some clones are missing; in checked studies, unresolved V genes explain under half, and the rest has no known cause. The sample contains around 150,000 clones, 75% to 90% of them found a single time. The ten biggest clones cover around 4% of the sample. The sample comprised peripheral blood. Receptors originate from a woman aged 55-75 years with active or convalescent COVID-19.

V and J are TRBV10-2 and TRBJ1-2; D might be TRBD1 (5 bases). V lost 11 bases to trimming and J lost 8 bases, with 15 bases between them. From germline, CDR1 is WSHSY and CDR2 SAAADI. This CDR3 spans 11 amino acids. The CDR3 spells CASLRGDGYTF. Written as DNA, the CDR3 is TGCGCCTCCCTTCGGGGGGACGGCTACACCTTC.

The chain carries TRBV21-1 and TRBJ2-7; the table's D call TRBD1 went unverified against the DNA. TRBV21-1 counts as a pseudogene. The CDR3 length is 20 residues. CDR3 protein: CASSKEPQAPQERGTYEQYF. CDR3 DNA: TGTGCCAGCAGCAAAGAACCCCAAGCCCCTCAGGAAAGGGGGACCTACGAGCAGTACTTC.

The chain is built from TRBV20-1 and TRBJ1-2, with no clear D. Trimming stripped 2 bases from V and 6 bases from J, with 7 bases between. CDR3 length: 11 residues. Germline V gene data show CDR1 as DFQATT and CDR2 as SNEGSKA (reference sequence). DNA of the CDR3: TGCAGTGCTAGATCGGAGGATGGCTACACCTTC. Amino acid sequence: CSARSEDGYTF.

The chain has TRBV14 and TRBJ2-1; 12 positions match TRBD2. Unmatched junction bases numbered 7, after V lost 1 base and J lost 9 bases. CDR1 SGHDN and CDR2 FVKESK come from the germline V gene. This CDR3 comprises 16 residues. The CDR3 DNA sequence: TGTGCCAGCAGCCAAGGGCTAGCGGGGGGGCTTATTGAGCAGTTCTTC. Residues: CASSQGLAGGLIEQFF.

This clone came up once. CDR3 nucleotides: TGTGCCAGCAGCGATTGGACAGCAGGAAACACCATATATTTT. Translating it yields CASSDWTAGNTIYF. This chain connects TRBV5-6 to TRBJ1-3, with a possible D match to TRBD1 (6 bases). There are 14 residues in the CDR3. Between the trimmed V and J ends, which lost 4 bases and 4 bases, there was a span of 12 bases. CDR1 and CDR2 (germline): SGHDT, YYEEEE.

This clone was picked up a small number of times. The rearrangement links TRBV2 to TRBJ2-3; 13 positions match TRBD2. The length of the CDR3 is 16 residues. The germline V gene encodes CDR1 SNHLY and CDR2 FYNNEI. The junction had 4 bases not matched to a gene; V was cut back by 4 bases and J by 3 bases. CDR3 residues: CASSVRTSGGTDTQYF. In DNA, the CDR3 is TGTGCCAGCAGTGTAAGGACTAGCGGGGGAACAGATACGCAGTATTTT. Drawing the rest from reference TRBV2 and TRBJ2-3, the complete variable domain is EPEVTQTPSHQVTQMGQEVILRCVPISNHLYFYWYRQILGQKVEFLVSFYNNEISEKSEIFDDQFSVERPDGSNFTLKIRSTKLEDSAMYFCASSVRTSGGTDTQYFGPGTRLTVL.

The chain employs TRBV9 and TRBJ1-2; D unresolved. V lost 4 bases and J lost 8, with 24 bases in between. The length of the CDR3 is 16 residues. Germline assignment: CDR1 SGDLS and CDR2 YYNGEE. The CDR3 DNA follows: TGTGCCAGCAGCCCCATATCCTACGGTGCAGGTGAGGGCTACACCTTC. This encodes CASSPISYGAGEGYTF.

V and J are TRBV3-1 (or the pseudogene TRBV3-2) and TRBJ2-1; possibly TRBD2 for D (7 bases). V was pared by 4 bases and J by 5 bases, with 15 bases between. Germline loops: CDR1 LGHDT, CDR2 YNNKEL (reference sequence). This CDR3 is 15 amino acids long. In DNA form, the CDR3 reads TGTGCCAGCAGCCCTATAGGGGGGGGCCACAATGAGCAGTTCTTC. Its translation: CASSPIGGGHNEQFF.

This rearrangement joins TRBV5-1 to TRBJ2-2, with 10 bases lining up with TRBD1. Trimming removed 0 bases from V and 6 bases from J; junction bases left unmatched: 5. CDR3 size: 16 residues. Germline loops: CDR1 SGHRS, CDR2 YFSETQ. The CDR3: CASSLGQGAISGELFF. For the CDR3, the DNA is TGCGCCAGCAGCTTGGGACAGGGGGCGATCTCCGGGGAGCTGTTTTTT.

This rearrangement joins TRBV11-2 to TRBJ2-7; maybe TRBD1 (6 bases). Deletions cut 5 bases from V and 2 bases from J, with 10 bases between. The CDR3 loop spans 13 amino acids. In germline, CDR1 is SGHAT, CDR2 FQNNGV. CDR3 in DNA: TGTGCCAGCAGCCTTGACAGGACCTACGAGCAGTACTTC. Its translation: CASSLDRTYEQYF. Full variable domain (outside the CDR3, taken from reference TRBV11-2 and TRBJ2-7): EAGVAQSPRYKIIEKRQSVAFWCNPISGHATLYWYQQILGQGPKLLIQFQNNGVVDDSQLPKDRFSAERLKGVDSTLKIQPAKLEDSAVYLCASSLDRTYEQYFGPGTRLTVT.

This chain uses TRBV19 with TRBJ2-2, with D possibly matching TRBD2 (5 bases). The CDR3 contains 15 residues. V shed 6 bases and J shed 6 bases, with 17 bases lying between them. CDR1 is LNHDA, CDR2 SQIVND, per germline (reference sequence). The DNA of the CDR3 is TGTGCCAGTAGCCCAGAGGGTAGCTTTCCCGGGGAGCTGTTTTTT. This sequence encodes CASSPEGSFPGELFF.

As concerns this clone: Other DNA sequences in this sample translate to the same CDR3. V usage is TRBV11-2 and J usage is TRBJ2-7, with 9 bases matching TRBD1. The CDR3 is 15 residues long. Trimming removed 1 base from V and 2 bases from J; junction bases left unmatched: 3. Germline-derived CDR1 and CDR2 are SGHAT and FQNNGV. The CDR3 sequence: CASSLADRGPYEQYF. DNA of the CDR3: TGTGCCAGCAGCTTAGCGGACAGGGGACCCTACGAGCAGTACTTC.

This clone showed up just once. The V call is TRBV6-5, the J call TRBJ1-2, with D perhaps TRBD1 (6 bases). Trimming cost V 0 bases and J 8 bases, with 13 bases left between them. Per germline, CDR1 MNHEY and CDR2 SVGAGI. The CDR3 contains 14 residues. The chain's CDR3 is CASSYSTGGRGYTF. The CDR3 region has the DNA TGTGCCAGCAGTTACTCGACCGGGGGGCGCGGCTACACCTTC.

The V and J genes are TRBV7-9 and TRBJ1-4; TRBD1 matches at 7 bases. After removal of 6 bases from V and 4 bases from J, the junction contained 11 bases not matched to a gene. The CDR3 runs to 16 residues. Germline assignment: CDR1 SEHNR and CDR2 FQNEAQ (reference sequence). CDR3 DNA: TGTGCCAGCAGTCTCCCAGGGGGGAAGGGTAATGAAAAACTGTTTTTT. Protein product: CASSLPGGKGNEKLFF. Drawing the rest from reference TRBV7-9 and TRBJ1-4, the complete variable domain is DTGVSQNPRHKITKRGQNVTFRCDPISEHNRLYWYRQTLGQGPEFLTYFQNEAQLEKSRLLSDRFSAERPKGSFSTLEIQRTEQGDSAMYLCASSLPGGKGNEKLFFGSGTQLSVL.

The rearrangement joins TRBV29-1 to TRBJ2-3, with D maybe TRBD1 (7 bases). The ends were cut back, 7 bases at V and 3 bases at J, with 20 bases in the middle. CDR1 and CDR2 from the germline V gene are SQVTM and ANQGSEA. The CDR3 is 15 amino acids. This chain's CDR3 is CSARAGAGGTDTQYF. The DNA of the CDR3 is TGCAGCGCTCGGGCAGGTGCAGGGGGGACAGATACGCAGTATTTT.

This sequence joins TRBV7-2 and TRBJ2-5; 9 bases are a match to TRBD2. The CDR3 contains 14 residues. The junction had 2 bases not matched to a gene; V was cut back by 2 bases and J by 4 bases. The V gene's germline CDR1 is SGHTA and CDR2 FQGNSA. The CDR3 protein is CASSLSSGVETQYF. As DNA, the CDR3 is TGTGCCAGCAGCTTATCTAGCGGGGTAGAGACCCAGTACTTC.

The chain joins TRBV2 to TRBJ2-1, with a tentative D call TRBD2 (6 bases). Germline CDR1 reads SNHLY; CDR2 reads FYNNEI. The CDR3 totals 13 residues. The V and J ends lost 1 base and 14 bases respectively, with 15 bases between them. CDR3 sequence (DNA): TGTGCCAGCAGTGAAGTCCGCGGGGCAGGAGAGTTCTTC. It yields the protein CASSEVRGAGEFF. Based on the CDR3 plus reference TRBV2 and TRBJ2-1, the full variable domain is EPEVTQTPSHQVTQMGQEVILRCVPISNHLYFYWYRQILGQKVEFLVSFYNNEISEKSEIFDDQFSVERPDGSNFTLKIRSTKLEDSAMYFCASSEVRGAGEFFGPGTRLTVL.

V is TRBV7-9 and J is TRBJ1-3, with D tentatively TRBD1 (6 bases). V was shortened by 5 bases and J by 4 bases, with 18 bases between the two germline ends. Germline V gene lookup returns CDR1 SEHNR and CDR2 FQNEAQ (reference sequence). The CDR3 has 16 residues. This chain's CDR3 is CASSPIGGGAGNTIYF. DNA for the CDR3: TGTGCCAGCAGCCCGATCGGTGGGGGCGCAGGAAACACCATATATTTT.

The rearrangement joins TRBV10-3 to TRBJ1-5, with 9 positions matching TRBD1. V dropped 3 bases and J dropped 4; count of bases not matched to a gene: 1. The CDR3 contains 14 residues. Germline CDR1 is ENHRY and CDR2 is SYGVKD. CDR3 in DNA: TGTGCCATCAGTGAAGGACAGGGGAATCAGCCCCAGCATTTT. This encodes CAISEGQGNQPQHF.

This chain joins TRBV5-6 and TRBJ2-7; 7 bases line up with TRBD1. The CDR3 is 16 amino acids. Unmatched junction bases numbered 13, after V lost 3 bases and J lost 4 bases. CDR1 SGHDT and CDR2 YYEEEE come from the germline V gene. This CDR3 reads CASSSPHRTGTYEQYF. The CDR3 DNA sequence: TGTGCCAGCAGCTCCCCCCATAGGACAGGAACTTACGAGCAGTACTTC.